This T cell receptor beta chain is from a study of CD8+ T cells in alopecia areata. Study-wide points: Clonality in lesional scalp, especially alopecia totalis/universalis, exceeded that of normal scalp.

There are 16 residues in the CDR3. Germline CDR1 is MGHRA and CDR2 is YSYEKL. V gave up 0 bases and J gave up 9 bases, with 15 bases separating them. About this clone: Its specificity is unknown.

As to treatment: oral pan-JAK inhibitor, 5-10 mg twice daily. Reverse transcribed after extraction, RNA yielded cDNA as the sequencing template. Sequencing used immunoSEQ multiplex PCR; TCRdb keeps in-frame clones, though not all of them. The table lists nearly 95,000 clones, about two thirds of them singletons. The chain carries TRBV4-1 and TRBJ1-6; possible D gene TRBD1, 5 bases. The TCR was taken from a human donor with alopecia areata. The source was CD8+ T cells sorted from blood, collected at roughly week 45, from a patient treated with tofacitinib. CDR3 nucleotide sequence: TGCGCCAGCAGCCAAGATAGCCAGGGTCACCCTTCACCCCTCCACTTT. It translates to CASSQDSQGHPSPLHF.